Presented here are 31 T cell receptor beta chains from one specimen sequenced in a study of cytomegalovirus exposure and HLA in healthy donors. The PCR used 60 Vbeta and 13 Jbeta primers. TCRdb keeps only in-frame clones here, not all; method: immunoSEQ multiplex PCR. The sample has approximately 190,000 clones, less than 90% seen once. The source material was PBMCs. The receptor source for this set is a boy under 18 in good health and CMV-seronegative.

This clone showed up just once. The chain joins TRBV5-1 to TRBJ1-2; tentative D call: TRBD1 (6 bases). Germline V gene sequence: CDR1 SGHRS, CDR2 YFSETQ. Trimming removed 4 bases from V and 0 bases from J, with 13 bases in between. CDR3 size: 15 residues. CDR3 loop: CASSRGGGSNYGYTF. DNA of the CDR3: TGCGCCAGCAGCCGAGGGGGGGGATCTAACTATGGCTACACCTTC. Full variable domain (rest looked up from reference TRBV5-1 and TRBJ1-2): KAGVTQTPRYLIKTRGQQVTLSCSPISGHRSVSWYQQTPGQGLQFLFEYFSETQRNKGNFPGRFSGRQFSNSRSEMNVSTLELGDSALYLCASSRGGGSNYGYTFGSGTRLTVV.

The V call is TRBV6-5, the J call TRBJ1-5; D ambiguous. From germline, CDR1 is MNHEY and CDR2 SVGAGI. V gave up 2 bases and J gave up 6 bases, with 8 bases separating them. CDR3 size: 13 residues. The CDR3 bases are TGTGCCAGCAGTTACGGCACATCTCAGCCCCAGCATTTT. This encodes CASSYGTSQPQHF.

The V and J genes are TRBV4-2 and TRBJ2-5, with TRBD2 identical over 8 bases. The trim removed 4 bases at V and 5 bases at J, leaving 6 bases unmatched. The CDR3 runs to 14 residues. Germline V CDR1 and CDR2: LGHNA, YNFKEQ. DNA for the CDR3: TGTGCCAGCAGCCCCGGGACTAGTTTGGAGACCCAGTACTTC. Amino acid sequence: CASSPGTSLETQYF.

The chain employs TRBV9 and TRBJ2-3; 7 nucleotides agree with TRBD1. This CDR3 contains 17 residues. V shed 4 bases and J 10 bases; nucleotides not matched to a gene: 21. CDR1 and CDR2 from the germline V gene are SGDLS and YYNGEE. The CDR3 coding sequence is TGTGCCAGCAGCTATGGGACAGCTCTAGAATCGAGGTTCCCGCAGTATTTT. Translation gives CASSYGTALESRFPQYF. Full variable domain (remainder filled in from reference TRBV9 and TRBJ2-3): DSGVTQTPKHLITATGQRVTLRCSPRSGDLSVYWYQQSLDQGLQFLIQYYNGEERAKGNILERFSAQQFPDLHSELNLSSLELGDSALYFCASSYGTALESRFPQYFGPGTRLTVL.

The rearrangement uses TRBV10-3 and TRBJ2-2, with 9 bases aligning to TRBD2. The germline gives CDR1 ENHRY, CDR2 SYGVKD. This CDR3 contains 15 residues. The trim removed 2 bases at V and 3 bases at J, leaving 1 base unmatched. The CDR3 DNA reads TGTGCCATCAGTGAGGGGACTAGCCACACCGGGGAGCTGTTTTTT. Translating it yields CAISEGTSHTGELFF.

This rearrangement joins TRBV6-1 to TRBJ1-4; tentative D call: TRBD1 (6 bases). This CDR3 spans 16 amino acids. Germline values: CDR1 MNHNS, CDR2 SASEGT. V was cut by 0 bases and J by 7 bases, with 15 bases left in between. CDR3 sequence reads: CASSEALARGSEKLFF. CDR3 coding DNA: TGTGCCAGCAGTGAAGCGCTTGCCAGGGGAAGTGAAAAACTGTTTTTT.

CDR3 region: CASSLGGVDTGELFF. The CDR3 coding sequence is TGTGCCAGCAGCTTGGGGGGAGTAGACACCGGGGAGCTGTTTTTT. The chain links TRBV7-6 to TRBJ2-2, with D perhaps TRBD2 (6 bases). This CDR3 region has 15 residues. Germline V CDR1 and CDR2: SGHVS, FNYEAQ. Trimming pared 3 bases from V and 3 bases from J, leaving 11 bases between.

This clone was picked up a small number of times. The chain is built from TRBV6-5 and TRBJ2-7, with 10 bases identical to TRBD2. The J segment lost 6 bases and the V segment lost 0 bases, leaving 8 bases of the junction unmatched. Germline CDR1 MNHEY, CDR2 SVGAGI. The length of the CDR3 is 16 residues. This CDR3 is CASSYSFLAGGLEQYF. Written as DNA, the CDR3 is TGTGCCAGCAGTTACTCTTTCTTAGCGGGAGGTCTCGAGCAGTACTTC.

This chain uses TRBV7-9 with TRBJ2-1; tentative D call: TRBD1 (6 bases). The CDR3 covers 15 residues. Germline V gene lookup returns CDR1 SEHNR and CDR2 FQNEAQ (reference sequence). Trimming removed 5 bases at V and 8 bases at J, with 19 bases between. The CDR3 DNA is TGTGCCAGCAGCCGTGACAGGATAACCCCCGATGAGCAGTTCTTC. Protein: CASSRDRITPDEQFF.

The chain combines TRBV19 with TRBJ1-5; D remains ambiguous. V lost 4 bases, J lost 7 bases, and 14 bases lay in between. Germline V gene data show CDR1 as LNHDA and CDR2 as SQIVND (reference sequence). The CDR3 spans 14 residues. CDR3 region: CASSSKRSGQPQHF. The CDR3 nucleotides read TGTGCCAGTAGTAGTAAGCGGTCGGGGCAGCCCCAGCATTTT.

V is TRBV30 and J is TRBJ2-1, with 7 bases identical to TRBD2. The J segment lost 4 bases and the V segment lost 3 bases, leaving 6 bases of the junction unmatched. The CDR3 extends over 14 amino acids. Germline V gene sequence: CDR1 GTSNPN, CDR2 SVGIG (reference sequence). The CDR3 sequence: CAWSRASGYNEQFF. CDR3 bases: TGTGCCTGGAGCCGGGCTAGCGGATACAATGAGCAGTTCTTC. Variable domain in full (rest from reference TRBV30 and TRBJ2-1): SQTIHQWPATLVQPVGSPLSLECTVEGTSNPNLYWYRQAAGRGLQLLFYSVGIGQISSEVPQNLSASRPQDRQFILSSKKLLLSDSGFYLCAWSRASGYNEQFFGPGTRLTVL.

V and J are TRBV28 and TRBJ2-3; D is perhaps TRBD1 (6 bases). Germline V gene data show CDR1 as MDHEN and CDR2 as SYDVKM. Trimming removed 2 bases at V and 4 bases at J, with 22 bases between. The CDR3 contains 18 residues. In DNA form, the CDR3 reads TGTGCCAGCAGTTTAGTCCGGTTAGGACAGAGAGGGGCAGATACGCAGTATTTT. It yields the protein CASSLVRLGQRGADTQYF.

This sequence joins TRBV28 and TRBJ1-1, with 8 bases that match TRBD1. The CDR3 length is 15 residues. V was pared by 2 bases and J by 3 bases, with 5 bases of the junction left unmatched. CDR1 and CDR2 from the germline V gene are MDHEN and SYDVKM. This CDR3 reads CASSLRTGGDTEAFF. For the CDR3, the DNA is TGTGCCAGCAGTTTACGTACAGGGGGTGACACTGAAGCTTTCTTT.

The gene calls are TRBV15 and TRBJ1-2; 8 bases agree with TRBD1. Germline CDR1 LNHNV, CDR2 YYDKDF (reference sequence). V gave up 8 bases and J gave up 4 bases; unmatched junction bases: 3. This CDR3 is built from 12 residues. The CDR3 sequence: CATGDRFYGYTF. Here the CDR3 DNA reads TGTGCCACCGGGGACAGGTTCTATGGCTACACCTTC. Full variable domain (remainder filled in from reference TRBV15 and TRBJ1-2): DAMVIQNPRYQVTQFGKPVTLSCSQTLNHNVMYWYQQKSSQAPKLLFHYYDKDFNNEADTPDNFQSRRPNTSFCFLDIRSPGLGDTAMYLCATGDRFYGYTFGSGTRLTVV.

The chain recombines TRBV9 with TRBJ2-1, with D tentatively TRBD2 (7 bases). The V and J ends lost 4 bases and 4 bases respectively, with 15 bases between them. This CDR3 region has 15 residues. CDR1 and CDR2 from the germline V gene are SGDLS and YYNGEE. The CDR3, as DNA: TGTGCCAGCAGCCTATCGCGGGGGCCGTACAATGAGCAGTTCTTC. Amino acids: CASSLSRGPYNEQFF. Complete variable domain (other parts from reference TRBV9 and TRBJ2-1): DSGVTQTPKHLITATGQRVTLRCSPRSGDLSVYWYQQSLDQGLQFLIQYYNGEERAKGNILERFSAQQFPDLHSELNLSSLELGDSALYFCASSLSRGPYNEQFFGPGTRLTVL.

The DNA for the CDR3 is TGTGCCAGCCAGGGCGGGGGACCGGGGGAGCTGTTTTTT. It specifies CASQGGGPGELFF. The chain carries TRBV9 and TRBJ2-2, with 7 bases matching TRBD2. From germline, CDR1 is SGDLS and CDR2 YYNGEE. Trimming removed 7 bases from V and 8 bases from J; junction bases left unmatched: 8. There are 13 residues in the CDR3.

This sequence joins TRBV9 and TRBJ2-2; 7 bases are a match to TRBD2. J gave up 1 base and V 0 bases, and 0 bases lay outside the gene matches. Germline CDR1 SGDLS, CDR2 YYNGEE. The CDR3 has 15 residues. DNA for the CDR3: TGTGCCAGCAGCGTAGCTAGCGGGAACACCGGGGAGCTGTTTTTT. It yields the protein CASSVASGNTGELFF.

The CDR3 loop is CASTSQGTNEKLFF. CDR3 sequence (DNA): TGTGCCAGCACCTCACAGGGTACTAATGAAAAACTGTTTTTT. J is TRBJ1-4 and V is TRBV5-6; the D gene is possibly TRBD1 (6 bases). Trimming cost V 6 bases and J 2 bases, with 11 bases left between them. This CDR3 comprises 14 residues. The germline gives CDR1 SGHDT, CDR2 YYEEEE.

The chain employs TRBV29-1 and TRBJ1-2, with 7 bases that match TRBD1. CDR1 is SQVTM and CDR2 is ANQGSEA in the germline V gene. The CDR3 length is 14 residues. The ends lost 7 bases at V and 4 bases at J; junction bases unmatched: 12. CDR3 in amino acids: CSAWPADRRYGYTF. In DNA form, the CDR3 reads TGCAGCGCCTGGCCCGCGGACAGGCGCTATGGCTACACCTTC.

The V call is TRBV6-6, the J call TRBJ1-2, with TRBD1 identical over 9 bases. Trimming took 6 bases from V and 7 from J; bases not matched to a gene: 9. This CDR3 has 14 residues. Per the germline V gene, CDR1 is MNHNY and CDR2 is SVGAGI (reference sequence). CDR3 sequence (DNA): TGTGCCAGCAGGACCGGGACAGGGAGGGCTGGCTACACCTTC. Its translation is CASRTGTGRAGYTF.

The chain couples TRBV29-1 to TRBJ2-1, with 7 nucleotides matching TRBD1. Trimming cost V 4 bases and J 8 bases; bases outside gene matches: 8. The CDR3 extends over 13 amino acids. CDR1 and CDR2 (germline): SQVTM, ANQGSEA. Written as DNA, the CDR3 is TGCAGCGTTGGCGACAGGGTCAGGTATGAGCAGTTCTTC. It codes for CSVGDRVRYEQFF.

This rearrangement joins TRBV27 to TRBJ1-3; a weak D match, TRBD1 (6 bases). Trimming removed 8 bases at V and 1 base at J, with 18 bases between. The germline gives CDR1 MNHEY, CDR2 SMNVEV (reference sequence). There are 16 residues in the CDR3. The CDR3 DNA reads as TGTGCCAGCCCCCCCTCTATCAGGGGATCTGGAAACACCATATATTTT. Its protein product is CASPPSIRGSGNTIYF.

As concerns this clone: Germline is not matched at one junction end, which may reflect a read error. This rearrangement joins TRBV7-7 to TRBJ2-1; D gene uncertain. The germline CDR1 and CDR2 sequences are SSHAT and FNYEAQ (reference sequence). The CDR3 covers 13 residues. DNA for the CDR3: TGTGCTAGCAGCTCGAGTCCCCAGGCCCCGCAGTTCTTC. As protein: CASSSSPQAPQFF.

The gene calls are TRBV5-4 and TRBJ1-5; no clear D gene. The germline V gene has CDR1 SGHNT and CDR2 YYREEE (reference sequence). Trimming shortened V by 4 bases and J by 5 bases, and 16 bases separated the two germline ends. CDR3 length equals 15 residues. CDR3 loop: CASSRGPRRYQPQHF. For the CDR3, the DNA is TGTGCCAGCAGCCGTGGCCCCAGGAGGTATCAGCCCCAGCATTTT. Combining the CDR3 with reference TRBV5-4 and TRBJ1-5 gives the whole variable domain ETGVTQSPTHLIKTRGQQVTLRCSSQSGHNTVSWYQQALGQGPQFIFQYYREEENGRGNFPPRFSGLQFPNYSSELNVNALELDDSALYLCASSRGPRRYQPQHFGDGTRLSIL.

V usage is TRBV9 and J usage is TRBJ1-4; 7 positions match TRBD1. J was trimmed by 5 bases and V by 1 base; bases with no gene match: 5. Germline lookup yields CDR1 SGDLS and CDR2 YYNGEE. The CDR3 spans 15 residues. CDR3 sequence (DNA): TGTGCCAGCAGCGTACAGACAGGGCGAAATGAAAAACTGTTTTTT. This encodes CASSVQTGRNEKLFF.

The genes are TRBV9 and TRBJ2-7; 10 nucleotides line up with TRBD2. Germline V gives CDR1 SGDLS, CDR2 YYNGEE. Germline trimming cut 0 bases from V and 3 bases from J; bases unmatched to any gene: 6. The CDR3 has 16 residues. The DNA of the CDR3 is TGTGCCAGCAGCGTAGGCGCTAGCGGGGGCCGCTACGAGCAGTACTTC. This sequence encodes CASSVGASGGRYEQYF.

The gene calls are TRBV5-4 and TRBJ2-7, with TRBD2 as a possible D gene (5 bases). The CDR3 has 14 amino acids. V lost 5 bases and J 3 bases, leaving 15 bases between the germline ends. Germline CDR1 and CDR2: SGHNT and YYREEE (reference sequence). The CDR3 sequence is CASRSEESFYEQYF. The CDR3 DNA is TGTGCCAGCAGATCGGAGGAAAGTTTCTACGAGCAGTACTTC.

The V call is TRBV5-8, the J call TRBJ1-5; D uncertain. Germline CDR1 and CDR2: SGHTS and YDEGEE. This CDR3 comprises 14 residues. V was pared by 0 bases and J by 6 bases, with 10 bases between. CDR3 in amino acids: CASSLAGSSQPQHF. In nucleotides, the CDR3 is TGTGCCAGCAGCTTGGCCGGGTCAAGTCAGCCCCAGCATTTT. The whole variable domain, filled in from reference TRBV5-8 and TRBJ1-5, reads EAGVTQSPTHLIKTRGQQATLRCSPISGHTSVYWYQQALGLGLQFLLWYDEGEERNRGNFPPRFSGRQFPNYSSELNVNALELEDSALYLCASSLAGSSQPQHFGDGTRLSIL.

Here the CDR3 DNA reads TGTGCCAGCAGCTTAGTCGCCAGTTCAGATACGCAGTATTTT. This sequence encodes CASSLVASSDTQYF. This chain uses TRBV11-3 with TRBJ2-3; D gene uncertain. The CDR3 is made up of 14 amino acids. The V end was cut by 1 base, the J end by 4 bases, with 9 bases between. Germline CDR1 SGHNT, CDR2 YENEEA.

Written as DNA, the CDR3 is TGTGCCATCAGTGAGCCGGGGGGGACCCAGTACTTC. Protein: CAISEPGGTQYF. The chain has TRBV10-3 and TRBJ2-5; 7 nucleotides match TRBD2. Germline V gene lookup returns CDR1 ENHRY and CDR2 SYGVKD. The CDR3 consists of 12 residues. With V trimmed by 2 bases and J by 7 bases, 1 base remained unmatched.

This chain joins TRBV27 and TRBJ2-7; tentative D call: TRBD2 (5 bases). Germline lookup yields CDR1 MNHEY and CDR2 SMNVEV (reference sequence). CDR3 length: 13 residues. V was pared by 5 bases and J by 4 bases, with 12 bases between. CDR3 coding DNA: TGTGCCAGCAGTCCTTACCCGGGGTACGAGCAGTACTTC. Translating it yields CASSPYPGYEQYF.